This T cell receptor beta chain was found in a study of T cells in localized non-small cell lung cancer. In its sample, this clone was seen a few times. Here immunoSEQ multiplex PCR was the method, and the copy in TCRdb shows in-frame clones only, minus some. This sample has 30,000 to 35,000 clones, with roughly 90% found just once. Germline-derived CDR1 and CDR2 are GTSNPN and SVGIG (reference sequence). The CDR3 totals 9 residues. V was pared by 8 bases and J by 6 bases, with 7 bases between. The material sequenced was peripheral blood, taken before any cancer treatment. The TCR comes from a female donor at least 60 years old with stage I lung adenocarcinoma. The chain recombines TRBV30 with TRBJ1-2; weak D call: TRBD1 (5 bases). The CDR3 sequence: CAGGDGYTF. The CDR3 nucleotides are TGTGCCGGGGGGGATGGCTACACCTTC.